This T cell receptor beta chain was documented in a study of beta chain features in type 1 diabetes. Findings of the study overall: Cells carrying high TCR expression could end up over-represented when cDNA is sequenced.

All sorted populations exceeded 95% purity. Trimming left V 1 base short and J 13 bases short, with 16 bases between. Germline V gene sequence: CDR1 MDHEN, CDR2 SYDVKM. CDR3 length equals 13 residues. As every portion of the isolated RNA was reverse transcribed, the sequencing read expressed TCRB transcripts. Naive, central memory and regulatory T cell samples averaged around 3.9 million immunoSEQ reads each. TCRdb keeps only in-frame clones here, not all; method: immunoSEQ multiplex PCR. The sample lists 810,000 or so clones, roughly 17% occurring once. This clone was observed a few times. The antigen remains undetermined.

The sample taken for sequencing was naive CD4+ T cells from blood. This clonotype was sampled from a woman between 18 and 29 years old in good health. The V and J genes are TRBV28 and TRBJ2-5; D ambiguous. The DNA of the CDR3 is TGTGCCAGCAGTTTATCTCTGTACTATGGCATGTACTTC. It yields the protein CASSLSLYYGMYF.